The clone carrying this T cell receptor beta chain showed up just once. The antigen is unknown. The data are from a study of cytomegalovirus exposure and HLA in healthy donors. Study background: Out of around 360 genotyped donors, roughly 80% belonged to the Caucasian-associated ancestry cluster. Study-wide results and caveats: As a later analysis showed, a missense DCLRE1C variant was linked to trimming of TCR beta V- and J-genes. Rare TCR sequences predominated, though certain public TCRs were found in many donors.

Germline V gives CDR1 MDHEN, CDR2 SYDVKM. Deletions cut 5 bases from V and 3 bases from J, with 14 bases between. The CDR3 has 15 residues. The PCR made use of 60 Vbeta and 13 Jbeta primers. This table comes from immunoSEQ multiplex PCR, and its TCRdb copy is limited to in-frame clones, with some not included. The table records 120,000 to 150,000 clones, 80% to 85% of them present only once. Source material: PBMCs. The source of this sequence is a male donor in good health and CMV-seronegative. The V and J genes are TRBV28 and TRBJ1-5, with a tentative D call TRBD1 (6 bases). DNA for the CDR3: TGTGCCAGCAGTATTCGGGACACGTCCAATCAGCCCCAGCATTTT. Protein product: CASSIRDTSNQPQHF.